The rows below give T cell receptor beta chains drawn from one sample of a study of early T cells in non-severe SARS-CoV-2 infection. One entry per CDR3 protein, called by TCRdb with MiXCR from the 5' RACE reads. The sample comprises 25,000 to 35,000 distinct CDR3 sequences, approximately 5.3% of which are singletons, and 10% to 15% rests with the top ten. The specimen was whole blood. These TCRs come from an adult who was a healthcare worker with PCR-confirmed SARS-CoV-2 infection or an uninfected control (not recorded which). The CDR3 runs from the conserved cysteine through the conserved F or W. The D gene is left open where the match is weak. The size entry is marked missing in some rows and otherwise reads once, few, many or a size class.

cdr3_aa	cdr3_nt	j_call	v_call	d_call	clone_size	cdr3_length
CASTPDSLNIQYF	TGTGCCAGCACCCCGGACTCGCTAAACATTCAGTACTTC	TRBJ2-4	TRBV2	NA	NA	13
CASSLGQGDQPQHF	TGCGCCAGCAGCTTGGGACAGGGAGATCAGCCCCAGCATTTT	TRBJ1-5	TRBV5-1	TRBD1	many	14
CASSSGPTDEQYF	TGTGCCAGCAGTAGCGGGCCAACGGACGAGCAGTACTTC	TRBJ2-7	TRBV6-2/TRBV6-3	NA	many	13
CASSPPPLAGGRNEQFF	TGCGCCAGCAGCCCTCCCCCTCTAGCGGGGGGGAGGAATGAGCAGTTCTTC	TRBJ2-1	TRBV5-1	TRBD2	NA	17
CASTLPGFSYEQYF	TGTGCCAGCACCTTACCGGGGTTCTCCTACGAGCAGTACTTC	TRBJ2-7	TRBV6-2/TRBV6-3	NA	many	14
CAGAPGPWGEQYF	TGTGCCGGAGCCCCGGGACCCTGGGGCGAGCAGTACTTC	TRBJ2-7	TRBV7-6	NA	few	13
CASSPGANTEAFF	TGTGCCAGCAGCCCAGGGGCGAACACTGAAGCTTTCTTT	TRBJ1-1	TRBV27	NA	many	13
CASSFGGDTQYF	TGTGCCAGCAGCTTCGGTGGAGATACGCAGTATTTT	TRBJ2-3	TRBV5-6	NA	many	12
CASSNKGDTEAFF	TGTGCCAGTAGTAATAAGGGTGACACTGAAGCTTTCTTT	TRBJ1-1	TRBV19	NA	many	13
CASSITGVHYGYTF	TGTGCCAGTAGTATAACAGGAGTCCACTATGGCTACACCTTC	TRBJ1-2	TRBV19	NA	few	14
CAWSGTGSEGLEQYF	TGTGCCTGGAGTGGAACAGGGAGTGAGGGTCTCGAGCAGTACTTC	TRBJ2-7	TRBV30	NA	NA	15
CASSLAASLPLDNEQFF	TGTGCCAGCAGTTTGGCGGCTAGCCTACCTCTCGACAATGAGCAGTTCTTC	TRBJ2-1	TRBV6-2/TRBV6-3	NA	many	17
CASNPGTPMREQFF	TGTGCCAGCAACCCCGGGACTCCGATGCGGGAGCAGTTCTTC	TRBJ2-1	TRBV12-3/TRBV12-4	NA	many	14
CASSKSDRVGTDTQYF	TGTGCCAGCAGTAAATCGGACAGGGTAGGCACAGATACGCAGTATTTT	TRBJ2-3	TRBV5-5	TRBD1	many	16
CASSPREGRHYGYTF	TGTGCCAGCAGCCCGCGAGAGGGGAGGCACTATGGCTACACCTTC	TRBJ1-2	TRBV7-2	NA	many	15
CASSPQGDVYF	TGTGCCAGCAGCCCACAAGGGGACGTCTATTTT	TRBJ2-3	TRBV11-2	NA	NA	11
CSARDGPTVEQYF	TGCAGTGCTAGAGATGGCCCGACAGTCGAGCAGTACTTC	TRBJ2-7	TRBV20-1	NA	many	13
CASSPGLAGAETQYF	TGTGCCAGCTCACCGGGACTAGCGGGGGCAGAGACCCAGTACTTC	TRBJ2-5	TRBV18	TRBD2	many	15
CSAWDGGDYTEAFF	TGCAGTGCTTGGGACGGGGGGGACTACACTGAAGCTTTCTTT	TRBJ1-1	TRBV20-1	NA	large	14
CASSSGQGVSFF	TGTGCCAGCAGTTCGGGACAGGGGGTGTCTTTCTTT	TRBJ1-1	TRBV12-3/TRBV12-4	TRBD1	many	12
CAWSGALPYEQYF	TGTGCCTGGAGTGGGGCTTTACCCTACGAGCAGTACTTC	TRBJ2-7	TRBV30	NA	many	13
CSVEAGNTIYF	TGCAGCGTTGAAGCCGGAAACACCATATATTTT	TRBJ1-3	TRBV29-1	NA	many	11
CASSLEVGSNTGELFF	TGTGCCAGCAGCTTAGAGGTCGGATCGAACACCGGGGAGCTGTTTTTT	TRBJ2-2	TRBV11-2	NA	many	16
CASSSRGGPSYEQYF	TGTGCCAGCAGTTCCAGGGGGGGGCCCTCCTACGAGCAGTACTTC	TRBJ2-7	TRBV28	NA	NA	15
CASSSRTFRSGVNVLTF	TGTGCCAGCAGTTCCCGGACCTTCCGCTCTGGGGTCAACGTCCTGACTTTC	TRBJ2-6	TRBV6-5	NA	few	17
CASSVGGTGFYEQYF	TGTGCCAGCAGCGTAGGAGGGACAGGGTTCTACGAGCAGTACTTC	TRBJ2-7	TRBV9	TRBD1	many	15
CAIRKTEDQPQHF	TGTGCCATCAGGAAGACAGAGGATCAGCCCCAGCATTTT	TRBJ1-5	TRBV10-3	NA	many	13
CASSRPGLPEAKTQYF	TGTGCCAGCAGCCGACCGGGGCTCCCGGAGGCGAAGACCCAGTACTTC	TRBJ2-5	TRBV7-2	NA	NA	16
CASSLRLAGGVEQYF	TGTGCCAGCAGTTTAAGACTAGCGGGGGGCGTGGAGCAGTACTTC	TRBJ2-7	TRBV27	TRBD2	many	15
CASSLPFSDSEAFF	TGTGCCAGCAGCTTACCCTTCTCGGATTCTGAAGCTTTCTTT	TRBJ1-1	TRBV5-5	NA	NA	14
CASSLDDRVTFF	TGTGCCAGCAGCTTAGACGACAGGGTTACTTTCTTT	TRBJ1-1	TRBV7-8	TRBD1	many	12
CASSKWGRVKATEAFF	TGTGCCAGCAGCAAATGGGGGCGGGTTAAGGCCACTGAAGCTTTCTTT	TRBJ1-1	TRBV21-1	NA	NA	16
CASSKQDRPSTDTQYF	TGTGCCAGCAGTAAGCAGGACAGGCCTAGCACAGATACGCAGTATTTT	TRBJ2-3	TRBV6-6	TRBD1	few	16
CASSLGHVLSNQPQHF	TGTGCCAGTAGTCTCGGACACGTACTAAGCAATCAGCCCCAGCATTTT	TRBJ1-5	TRBV19	NA	many	16
CSVLPGGGYGYTF	TGCAGCGTCCTCCCCGGGGGCGGCTATGGCTACACCTTC	TRBJ1-2	TRBV29-1	NA	NA	13
CASSPTVTYEQYF	TGTGCCAGCAGCCCCACTGTTACCTACGAGCAGTACTTC	TRBJ2-7	TRBV3-2	NA	many	13
CASSFGGPRYTQYF	TGTGCCAGCAGTTTCGGCGGGCCGCGATATACGCAGTATTTT	TRBJ2-3	TRBV27	NA	many	14
CASKVGETQYF	TGTGCCAGCAAAGTAGGGGAGACCCAGTACTTC	TRBJ2-5	TRBV2	NA	few	11
CASRKGPGQTNSPLHF	TGTGCCAGCAGGAAAGGCCCGGGACAGACTAATTCACCCCTCCACTTT	TRBJ1-6	TRBV5-6	TRBD1	many	16
CASSVEAGGGYTF	TGTGCCAGCAGCGTAGAAGCTGGCGGTGGCTACACCTTC	TRBJ1-2	TRBV9	NA	many	13
CASRGQGNSPLHF	TGTGCCAGCAGAGGACAGGGTAATTCACCCCTCCACTTT	TRBJ1-6	TRBV6-6	TRBD1	few	13
CASSYAESAERQYF	TGTGCCAGCAGTTACGCGGAATCAGCGGAACGGCAGTACTTC	TRBJ2-7	TRBV6-2/TRBV6-3	NA	few	14
CASSLRGNPSTDTQYF	TGTGCCAGCAGCTTGCGCGGGAACCCTAGCACAGATACGCAGTATTTT	TRBJ2-3	TRBV5-5	NA	many	16
CASSIGDRGEAFF	TGTGCCAGCAGCATAGGGGACAGAGGTGAAGCTTTCTTT	TRBJ1-1	TRBV9	TRBD1	NA	13